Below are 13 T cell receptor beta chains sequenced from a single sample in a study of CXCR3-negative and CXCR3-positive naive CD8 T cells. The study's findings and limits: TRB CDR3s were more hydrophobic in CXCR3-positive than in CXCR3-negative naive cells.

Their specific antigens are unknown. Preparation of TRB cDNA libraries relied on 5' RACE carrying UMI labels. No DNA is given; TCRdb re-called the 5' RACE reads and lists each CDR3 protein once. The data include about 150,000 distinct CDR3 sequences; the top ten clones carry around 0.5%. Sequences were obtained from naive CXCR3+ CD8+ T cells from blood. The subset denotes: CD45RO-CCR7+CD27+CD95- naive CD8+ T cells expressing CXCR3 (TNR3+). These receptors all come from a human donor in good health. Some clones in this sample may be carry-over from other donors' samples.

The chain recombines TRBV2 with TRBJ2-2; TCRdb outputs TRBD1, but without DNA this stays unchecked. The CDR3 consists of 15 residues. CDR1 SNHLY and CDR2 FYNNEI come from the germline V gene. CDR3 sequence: CASSDRGGDTGELFF.

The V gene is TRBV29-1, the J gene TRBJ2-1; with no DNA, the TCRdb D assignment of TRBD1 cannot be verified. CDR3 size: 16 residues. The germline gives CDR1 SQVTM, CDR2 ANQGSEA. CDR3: CSVEARDRGAYNEQFF.

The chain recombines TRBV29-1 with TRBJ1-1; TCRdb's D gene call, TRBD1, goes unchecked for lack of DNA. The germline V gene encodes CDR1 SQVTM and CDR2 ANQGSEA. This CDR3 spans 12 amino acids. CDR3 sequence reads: CSVATGTSEAFF.

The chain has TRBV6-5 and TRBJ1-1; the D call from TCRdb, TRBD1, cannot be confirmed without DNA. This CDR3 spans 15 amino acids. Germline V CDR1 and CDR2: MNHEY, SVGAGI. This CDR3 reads CASSPMGQLNTEAFF.

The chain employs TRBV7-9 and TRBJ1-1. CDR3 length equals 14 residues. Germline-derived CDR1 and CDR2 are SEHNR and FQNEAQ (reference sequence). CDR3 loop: CASSLAGGGGEAFF.

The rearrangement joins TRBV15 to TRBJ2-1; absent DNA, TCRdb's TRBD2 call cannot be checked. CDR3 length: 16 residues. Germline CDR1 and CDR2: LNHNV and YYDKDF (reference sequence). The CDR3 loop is CATSALAGAMFNEQFF.

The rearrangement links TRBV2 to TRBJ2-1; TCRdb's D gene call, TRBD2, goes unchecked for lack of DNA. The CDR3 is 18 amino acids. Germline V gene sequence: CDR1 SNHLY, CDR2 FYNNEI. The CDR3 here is CASSEGLAGARSYNEQFF.

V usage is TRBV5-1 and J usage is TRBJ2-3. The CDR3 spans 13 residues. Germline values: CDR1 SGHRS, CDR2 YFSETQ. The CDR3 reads CASSQASGDTQYF.

The CDR3: CASSLGLASVNEQFF. The chain is built from TRBV7-3 and TRBJ2-1; absent DNA, TCRdb's TRBD2 call cannot be checked. Germline CDR1 reads SGHTA; CDR2 reads FQGTGA. This CDR3 has 15 amino acids. The complete variable domain, with remaining parts taken from reference TRBV7-3 and TRBJ2-1, reads GAGVSQTPSNKVTEKGKYVELRCDPISGHTALYWYRQSLGQGPEFLIYFQGTGAADDSGLPNDRFFAVRPEGSVSTLKIQRTERGDSAVYLCASSLGLASVNEQFFGPGTRLTVL.

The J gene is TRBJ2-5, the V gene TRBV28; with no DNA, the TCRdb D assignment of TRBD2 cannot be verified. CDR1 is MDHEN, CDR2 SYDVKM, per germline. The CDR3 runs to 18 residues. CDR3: CASSFGLAGEILQETQYF.

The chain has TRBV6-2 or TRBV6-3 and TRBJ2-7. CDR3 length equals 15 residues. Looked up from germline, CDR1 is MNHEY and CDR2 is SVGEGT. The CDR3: CASSYEQESSYEQYF.

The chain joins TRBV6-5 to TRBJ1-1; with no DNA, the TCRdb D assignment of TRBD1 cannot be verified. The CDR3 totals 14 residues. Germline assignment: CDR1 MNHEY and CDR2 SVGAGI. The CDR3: CASSYRGPNTEAFF.

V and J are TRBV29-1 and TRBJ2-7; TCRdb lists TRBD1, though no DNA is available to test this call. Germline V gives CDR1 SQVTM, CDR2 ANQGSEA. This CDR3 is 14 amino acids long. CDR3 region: CSVEAGTDTYEQYF.